These T cell receptor beta chains were read from a single sample in a study of blood T cell repertoires in COVID-19. The assay was immunoSEQ multiplex PCR, and TCRdb's table has in-frame clones only and misses some. The sample shows 300,000 to 350,000 clones, roughly 90% of them seen only once. The sample was PBMCs or T cells enriched from blood (not recorded which). The receptors were gathered from a woman in her twenties or thirties who had recovered from COVID-19. Each CDR3 is given with its conserved first and last residue. The D gene is left open where the match is weak. Rows may omit the clone size; those that give it use once, few, many or a size class.

clone_size	d_call	v_call	j_call	cdr3_nt	cdr3_aa
-	-	TRBV21-1	TRBJ2-1	TGTGCCAGCAGCAAAGCGGGGCTAGCGGGGGGGCCAGACAATGAGCAGTTCTTC	CASSKAGLAGGPDNEQFF
few	TRBD1	TRBV19	TRBJ2-3	TGTGCCAGTAGTACAACAGGGGGGACGCAGTATTTT	CASSTTGGTQYF
-	-	TRBV5-6	TRBJ1-5	TGTGCCAGCAGCTTATCTTATAGCAATCAGCCCCAGCATTTT	CASSLSYSNQPQHF
-	-	TRBV7-8	TRBJ2-7	TGTGCCAGCAGCACCCCCGGGGGAGCCTACGAGCAGTACTTC	CASSTPGGAYEQYF
-	-	TRBV12-5	TRBJ1-4	TGTGCTAGTGGTTTGATAGCGGGTGAAAAACTGTTTTTT	CASGLIAGEKLFF
-	TRBD2	TRBV29-1	TRBJ2-7	TGCAGCGTTGAAGACCGGGGGGGCTACGAGCAGTACTTC	CSVEDRGGYEQYF
few	-	TRBV30	TRBJ1-1	TGTGCCTGGGCCCGAGAGTCAACAGGGAGCACTGAAGCTTTCTTT	CAWARESTGSTEAFF
-	TRBD1	TRBV10-3	TRBJ2-1	TGTGCCATCAGCGATGGACAGGGGCTTTGGGATGAGCAGTTCTTC	CAISDGQGLWDEQFF
-	TRBD1	TRBV28	TRBJ1-5	TGTGCCAGCAGTTCCTGGACAGGGAGAAGCAATCAGCCCCAGCATTTT	CASSSWTGRSNQPQHF
-	TRBD1	TRBV30	TRBJ2-7	TGTGCCTGGAGATTGAAGGGACAGAGATACGAGCAGTACTTC	CAWRLKGQRYEQYF
-	-	TRBV2	TRBJ2-3	TGTGCCAGCAGTTTCAGGGGGGACACAGATACGCAGTATTTT	CASSFRGDTDTQYF
-	-	TRBV6-5	TRBJ2-7	TGTGCCAGCAGCCCCGCGGAGGGCTACGAGCAGTACTTC	CASSPAEGYEQYF
-	TRBD1	TRBV18	TRBJ1-6	TGTGCCAGCTCACAGGGACAGATGAATTCACCCCTCCACTTT	CASSQGQMNSPLHF
-	-	TRBV3-1/TRBV3-2	TRBJ2-2	TGTGCCAGCAGCCTCAGACAGACCGGGGAGCTGTTTTTT	CASSLRQTGELFF
-	TRBD1	TRBV7-9	TRBJ1-2	TGTGCCAGCAGTTCCCGACAGGGGAACTATGGCTACACCTTC	CASSSRQGNYGYTF
-	TRBD1	TRBV14	TRBJ1-2	TGTGCCAGCAGCCAACCCGGGACAGTCTATGGCTACACCTTC	CASSQPGTVYGYTF
-	TRBD1	TRBV29-1	TRBJ1-2	TGCAGCGTTGGCGCTCGACAGGGGCAGGATGGCTACACCTTC	CSVGARQGQDGYTF
-	-	TRBV3-1/TRBV3-2	TRBJ1-2	TGTGCCAGCAGCCGTAGTAGGGACACTACGGACCACACCTTC	CASSRSRDTTDHTF
-	-	TRBV18	TRBJ1-6	TGTGCCAGCTCACCAAGAACAGCAGATAATTCACCCCTCCACTTT	CASSPRTADNSPLHF
once	TRBD1	TRBV5-6	TRBJ1-3	TGTGCCAGCAGCTTGGATATAGGGGGCCCTGGAAACACCATATATTTT	CASSLDIGGPGNTIYF
-	-	TRBV2	TRBJ1-2	TGTGCCAGCAGTGGATCCGGCAGTGGAGGTGGCTACACCTTC	CASSGSGSGGGYTF
-	TRBD1	TRBV10-1	TRBJ2-7	TGCGCCAGCAGTGGATCCGGGACAGGGCCCTACGAGCAGTACTTC	CASSGSGTGPYEQYF
-	-	TRBV7-2	TRBJ2-7	TGTGCCAGCAGCTTAGCGCCTCTCAGGGCGGAAGAGCAGTACTTC	CASSLAPLRAEEQYF
-	-	TRBV11-2	TRBJ1-2	TGTGCCAGCAGCTTAGGGAGAAATGGCTACACCTTC	CASSLGRNGYTF
-	TRBD1	TRBV28	TRBJ1-4	TGTGCCAGCAGCCTGCCGGGACAGGGAGTTGAAAAACTGTTTTTT	CASSLPGQGVEKLFF
-	-	TRBV29-1	TRBJ1-3	TGCAGCGTTATGGGGGGAGTCTCTGGAAACACCATATATTTT	CSVMGGVSGNTIYF
once	-	TRBV2	TRBJ2-1	TGTGCCAGCAGTTTGGCCAATGAGCAGTTCTTC	CASSLANEQFF
once	TRBD1	TRBV19	TRBJ1-6	TGTGCCAGTAGAACCGACAGGGCCCATAATTCACCCCTCCACTTT	CASRTDRAHNSPLHF
-	-	TRBV10-3	TRBJ2-7	TGTGCCATCAGAAGCCGGGACACTTACTACGAGCAGTACTTC	CAIRSRDTYYEQYF
once	-	TRBV7-9	TRBJ2-1	TGTGCCAGCAGCTCCCAAGGGGATGAGCAGTTCTTC	CASSSQGDEQFF
-	-	TRBV21-1	TRBJ2-4	TGTGCCAGAGACCCGTCTTGGGGGGGAAGCATTCAGTACTTC	CARDPSWGGSIQYF
-	-	TRBV10-3	TRBJ2-5	TGTGCCATCAGGGGGAGGGGAGGACAGGGTCAAGAGACCCAGTACTTC	CAIRGRGGQGQETQYF
-	TRBD1	TRBV28	TRBJ2-1	TGTGCCAGCAGTCTGACAGGGAATGAGCAGTTCTTC	CASSLTGNEQFF
once	TRBD1	TRBV14	TRBJ2-7	TGTGCCAGCAGCCAAGATTTCCTCGGGACAGGGCCCTACGAGCAGTACTTC	CASSQDFLGTGPYEQYF
-	-	TRBV30	TRBJ2-7	TGTGCCGCCGCCAGGGGCGCCCAATACGAGCAGTACTTC	CAAARGAQYEQYF